This T cell receptor (beta chain) was identified during a study of blood T cell repertoires in COVID-19. TCRdb keeps only in-frame clones here, not all; method: immunoSEQ multiplex PCR. The table lists about 150,000 clones, about four fifths of them singletons. Looked up from germline, CDR1 is DFQATT and CDR2 is SNEGSKA (reference sequence). Trimming shortened V by 3 bases and J by 14 bases, and 16 bases separated the two germline ends. This CDR3 region has 11 residues. The sequence derives from a woman aged 55-75 years with acute or convalescent COVID-19. The sequenced sample was peripheral blood. This chain connects TRBV20-1 to TRBJ1-2; a possible D gene is TRBD1 (5 bases). The chain's CDR3 is CSASGGTLGTF. As DNA, the CDR3 is TGCAGTGCTAGCGGCGGGACTTTAGGAACCTTC.